This is a list of T cell receptor beta chains from one sample in a study of blood T cell repertoires in COVID-19. TCRdb's table, derived via immunoSEQ multiplex PCR, lists solely in-frame clones and lacks some. The table includes some 150,000 clones, about 80% detected once. The sequenced sample was peripheral blood. The receptor source for this set is a man aged 55 to 70 with acute or convalescent COVID-19. The CDR3 runs from the conserved cysteine through the conserved F or W. A D gene is named only where the DNA matches it firmly. Clone size is shown for a subset of rows, as once, few, many or a class of expanded clone.

j_call	d_call	clone_size	v_call	cdr3_aa	cdr3_nt
TRBJ2-1	TRBD1	NA	TRBV3-1/TRBV3-2	CASARDRVGNEQFF	TGTGCCAGCGCCCGGGACAGGGTAGGGAATGAGCAGTTCTTC
TRBJ2-5	TRBD2	NA	TRBV11-1	CASSPSGGVRETQYF	TGTGCCAGCAGTCCTAGCGGGGGGGTCCGGGAGACCCAGTACTTC
TRBJ2-1	TRBD2	NA	TRBV6-1	CASSGTGFTSGYNEQFF	TGTGCCAGCAGTGGGACAGGCTTCACTAGCGGGTACAATGAGCAGTTCTTC
TRBJ1-2	NA	NA	TRBV7-9	CASRRGGAQAAGYTF	TGTGCCAGCAGGAGGGGGGGAGCCCAGGCCGCTGGCTACACCTTC
TRBJ1-6	TRBD1	few	TRBV11-2	CASSLETGGYNSPLHF	TGTGCCAGCAGCTTAGAGACAGGGGGATATAATTCACCCCTCCACTTT
TRBJ1-4	NA	NA	TRBV2	CASSRQATNEKLFF	TGTGCCAGCAGTCGACAGGCAACTAATGAAAAACTGTTTTTT
TRBJ2-7	TRBD2	once	TRBV5-1	CASSLLSSGDYEQYF	TGCGCCAGCAGCTTACTCTCTAGCGGGGATTACGAGCAGTACTTC
TRBJ2-1	NA	NA	TRBV11-2	CASSFSRTLNEQFF	TGTGCCAGCAGCTTCTCACGGACTCTCAATGAGCAGTTCTTC
TRBJ1-2	NA	NA	TRBV28	CASRTQGGDKGYTF	TGTGCCAGCAGGACACAGGGAGGGGATAAAGGCTACACCTTC
TRBJ2-1	NA	once	TRBV24-1	CATSREAGNNEQFF	TGTGCCACCAGTCGCGAGGCGGGGAACAATGAGCAGTTCTTC
TRBJ1-5	TRBD1	NA	TRBV6-2/TRBV6-3	CASSRTGIRAQPQHF	TGTGCCAGCAGTAGGACAGGGATCCGAGCGCAGCCCCAGCATTTT
TRBJ2-1	NA	once	TRBV29-1	CSVLRGGPSQFF	TGCAGCGTGTTACGCGGGGGCCCCTCACAGTTCTTC
TRBJ2-6	TRBD1	NA	TRBV24-1	CATSATPNRDRGASGANVLTF	TGTGCCACCAGTGCAACCCCCAACCGGGACAGGGGGGCATCTGGGGCCAACGTCCTGACTTTC
TRBJ2-1	NA	NA	TRBV7-3	CASSQGWGYNEQFF	TGTGCCAGCAGCCAGGGGTGGGGGTACAATGAGCAGTTCTTC
TRBJ2-5	NA	NA	TRBV7-2	CASSLVTSDQETQYF	TGTGCCAGCAGCTTAGTTACGAGCGACCAAGAGACCCAGTACTTC
TRBJ2-2	NA	NA	TRBV28	CASSFVQGPRELFF	TGTGCCAGCAGTTTTGTTCAGGGGCCCCGGGAGCTGTTTTTT
TRBJ1-5	TRBD1	NA	TRBV5-4	CASSLRSQGGNQPQHF	TGTGCCAGCAGCTTGCGTTCACAGGGGGGTAATCAGCCCCAGCATTTT
TRBJ1-2	NA	NA	TRBV4-2	CASSQDLSMYGYTF	TGTGCCAGCAGCCAAGATTTGAGTATGTATGGCTACACCTTC
TRBJ1-1	TRBD1	NA	TRBV4-1	CASSQDRTGVWTEAFF	TGCGCCAGCAGCCAAGATCGAACAGGGGTATGGACTGAAGCTTTCTTT
TRBJ1-5	TRBD1	once	TRBV7-2	CASSDRGNQPQHF	TGTGCCAGCAGTGACAGGGGCAATCAGCCCCAGCATTTT
TRBJ2-1	NA	NA	TRBV6-4	CASSEDWYNEQFF	TGTGCCAGCAGCGAAGACTGGTACAATGAGCAGTTCTTC
TRBJ1-4	NA	NA	TRBV4-2	CASSKSQGQNEKLFF	TGTGCCAGCAGCAAAAGCCAAGGACAGAATGAAAAACTGTTTTTT